The rows below give T cell receptor beta chains drawn from one sample of a study of T cells in Graves' hyperthyroidism and ophthalmopathy. MiXCR, run by TCRdb on the multiplex PCR reads, gives a single entry per CDR3 protein. The sample includes hundreds of thousands of distinct CDR3 sequences, about 15% seen only once; the top ten take around 23%. Material for sequencing was blood. The receptors derive from a woman in her 30s with Graves' hyperthyroidism. Each CDR3 is given with its conserved first and last residue. The D gene is left open where the match is weak. Part of the rows lack a size; the others show once, few, many or a class for expanded clones.

J gene: TRBJ2-3; V gene: TRBV6-2/TRBV6-3; D gene: -; clone size: few; CDR3 DNA: TGTGCCAGCAGTTACGCGGGCCACACAGATACGCAGTATTTT; CDR3 protein: CASSYAGHTDTQYF
J gene: TRBJ2-1; V gene: TRBV20-1; D gene: -; clone size: many; CDR3 DNA: TGCAGTGCTCAAATAACTAGGGGCTCCTACAATGAGCAGTTCTTC; CDR3 protein: CSAQITRGSYNEQFF
J gene: TRBJ1-6; V gene: TRBV28; D gene: -; clone size: many; CDR3 DNA: TGTGCCAGCAGTTTCCCAGGTGGCTCCCCCCTCCACTTT; CDR3 protein: CASSFPGGSPLHF
J gene: TRBJ1-2; V gene: TRBV4-3; D gene: TRBD1; clone size: few; CDR3 DNA: TGCGCCAGCAGCCCCCTCGGACAGGACGGCTACACCTTC; CDR3 protein: CASSPLGQDGYTF
J gene: TRBJ2-3; V gene: TRBV7-9; D gene: -; clone size: -; CDR3 DNA: TGTGCCAGCAGCTTCTTCCGAACAGATACGCAGTATTTT; CDR3 protein: CASSFFRTDTQYF
J gene: TRBJ2-2; V gene: TRBV6-1; D gene: TRBD1; clone size: few; CDR3 DNA: TGTGCCAGCAGTCAAGCCCCGGGACAGGGCAGCAGGGAGCTGTTTTTT; CDR3 protein: CASSQAPGQGSRELFF
J gene: TRBJ2-7; V gene: TRBV28; D gene: -; clone size: many; CDR3 DNA: TGTGCCAGCAGTTCCCGGTACGAGCAGTACTTC; CDR3 protein: CASSSRYEQYF
J gene: TRBJ2-5; V gene: TRBV5-6; D gene: -; clone size: few; CDR3 DNA: TGTGCCAGCAGTCCCGGGGTAGGTCAGGAGACCCAGTACTTC; CDR3 protein: CASSPGVGQETQYF
J gene: TRBJ2-7; V gene: TRBV4-3; D gene: TRBD1; clone size: few; CDR3 DNA: TGCGCCAGCAGCGCATCCAGGACAGGGGGCATCTACGAGCAGTACTTC; CDR3 protein: CASSASRTGGIYEQYF
J gene: TRBJ2-2; V gene: TRBV3-1; D gene: -; clone size: few; CDR3 DNA: TGTGCCAGCAGCCAAGTTTTGTCGGGCACCGGGGAGCTGTTTTTT; CDR3 protein: CASSQVLSGTGELFF
J gene: TRBJ2-1; V gene: TRBV19; D gene: TRBD2; clone size: -; CDR3 DNA: TGTGCCAGTACCGATCCCGGGACTAGCAATGAGCAGTTCTTC; CDR3 protein: CASTDPGTSNEQFF
J gene: TRBJ1-1; V gene: TRBV5-1; D gene: -; clone size: many; CDR3 DNA: TGCGCCAGCAGCTTGGAGACGAACACTGAAGCTTTCTTT; CDR3 protein: CASSLETNTEAFF
J gene: TRBJ2-1; V gene: TRBV20-1; D gene: -; clone size: many; CDR3 DNA: TGCAGTGCTAGAGATGATAGGGCCATGTCCTACAATGAGCAGTTCTTC; CDR3 protein: CSARDDRAMSYNEQFF
J gene: TRBJ2-3; V gene: TRBV6-5; D gene: -; clone size: many; CDR3 DNA: TGTGCCAGCAGTTACTCGCGGCGGGATGCTAGCACAGATACGCAGTATTTT; CDR3 protein: CASSYSRRDASTDTQYF
J gene: TRBJ2-3; V gene: TRBV7-7; D gene: -; clone size: many; CDR3 DNA: TGTGCTAGCAGCCCTGGGGCGCAGGGGCCAGGCACAGATACGCAGTATTTT; CDR3 protein: CASSPGAQGPGTDTQYF
J gene: TRBJ2-5; V gene: TRBV7-9; D gene: -; clone size: many; CDR3 DNA: TGTGCCAGCAGCTCCAGGGGTGAGACCCAGTACTTC; CDR3 protein: CASSSRGETQYF
J gene: TRBJ2-1; V gene: TRBV7-3; D gene: -; clone size: many; CDR3 DNA: TGTGCCAGCAGCCCTAGCGTCTTCCCCCACAATGAGCAGTTCTTC; CDR3 protein: CASSPSVFPHNEQFF
J gene: TRBJ2-1; V gene: TRBV4-3; D gene: -; clone size: -; CDR3 DNA: TGCGCCAGCAGCCAACTTGGGGCCGAGCAGTTCTTC; CDR3 protein: CASSQLGAEQFF
J gene: TRBJ1-2; V gene: TRBV30; D gene: -; clone size: -; CDR3 DNA: TGTGCCTGGTCCCTAGTTATTGGCTACACCTTC; CDR3 protein: CAWSLVIGYTF
J gene: TRBJ2-1; V gene: TRBV6-1; D gene: -; clone size: many; CDR3 DNA: TGTGCCAGCAGTTCCTTCGGCAATGAGCAGTTCTTC; CDR3 protein: CASSSFGNEQFF
J gene: TRBJ1-1; V gene: TRBV9; D gene: TRBD1; clone size: few; CDR3 DNA: TGTGCCAGCAGCGTCGGAGCCGGGACAGCGGTCGGGGCTTTCTTT; CDR3 protein: CASSVGAGTAVGAFF
J gene: TRBJ1-5; V gene: TRBV5-1; D gene: -; clone size: many; CDR3 DNA: TGCGCCAGCAGACGTGACAGAAATCAGCCCCAGCATTTT; CDR3 protein: CASRRDRNQPQHF
J gene: TRBJ1-6; V gene: TRBV10-1; D gene: TRBD1; clone size: many; CDR3 DNA: TGCGCCAGCAGTGATCCGGGACAGGGGAATTCACCCCTCCACTTT; CDR3 protein: CASSDPGQGNSPLHF
J gene: TRBJ2-7; V gene: TRBV11-2; D gene: TRBD1; clone size: many; CDR3 DNA: TGTGCCAGCAGCCCCGCCGGGACAGGGTTCTTCGAGCAGTACTTC; CDR3 protein: CASSPAGTGFFEQYF
J gene: TRBJ2-7; V gene: TRBV3-1; D gene: -; clone size: -; CDR3 DNA: TGTGCCAGCAGCCAAGGTCCTCAGCGGAGTTCGGAGCAGTACTTC; CDR3 protein: CASSQGPQRSSEQYF
J gene: TRBJ1-1; V gene: TRBV30; D gene: -; clone size: many; CDR3 DNA: TGTGCCTGGAGTCCCCCCGGAGGGTTCGCTGAAGCTTTCTTT; CDR3 protein: CAWSPPGGFAEAFF
J gene: TRBJ2-3; V gene: TRBV28; D gene: TRBD2; clone size: -; CDR3 DNA: TGTGCCAGCAGTTTAGTTGTTAGCGGGGCTAGCACAGATACGCAGTATTTT; CDR3 protein: CASSLVVSGASTDTQYF
J gene: TRBJ2-1; V gene: TRBV20-1; D gene: TRBD2; clone size: -; CDR3 DNA: TGCAGTGCTAATCTAGCGGGAGTGCGTGGCTCCTACAATGAGCAGTTCTTC; CDR3 protein: CSANLAGVRGSYNEQFF
J gene: TRBJ1-1; V gene: TRBV30; D gene: -; clone size: -; CDR3 DNA: TGTGCCTGGTGCATCCCCGGGGGGCGGACTGAAGCTTTCTTT; CDR3 protein: CAWCIPGGRTEAFF
J gene: TRBJ2-2; V gene: TRBV14; D gene: TRBD1; clone size: -; CDR3 DNA: TGTGCCAGCAACGCCGGGACAGGGGTTACGACCGGGGAGCTGTTTTTT; CDR3 protein: CASNAGTGVTTGELFF
J gene: TRBJ2-1; V gene: TRBV19; D gene: TRBD2; clone size: many; CDR3 DNA: TGTGCCAGTAGTCCCCGGACTAGCGGGAGCAGCAATGAGCAGTTCTTC; CDR3 protein: CASSPRTSGSSNEQFF
J gene: TRBJ1-1; V gene: TRBV5-6; D gene: -; clone size: few; CDR3 DNA: TGTGCCAGCAGCTTGGGCGCAGGGCGGATGAACACTGAAGCTTTCTTT; CDR3 protein: CASSLGAGRMNTEAFF